This T cell receptor beta chain was documented in a study of shared clonotypes between healthy human individuals. In the original processing: Filtering differed for immunoSEQ, which gave only junction sequences without quality scores. Some clones are missing from TCRdb's copy, which holds only in-frame ones; the method was immunoSEQ multiplex PCR. That table furnishes V, J and clone size, whereas the DNA furnished D and trimming. The sample includes roughly 890,000 clones, roughly 92% of them seen just once. Whole-study findings and limits: The study sampled only blood, and tissue repertoires likely differ. Few donors restricted represented genetic and exposure-history diversity. How much donors shared clonotypes was expected to be affected by sequencing depth.

The CDR3 extends over 15 amino acids. Germline-derived CDR1 and CDR2 are MDHEN and SYDVKM. The trim removed 8 bases at V and 8 bases at J, leaving 14 bases unmatched. On this clone: The antigen is undetermined.

Terminally differentiated effector memory CD45RA+ cells were excluded from the naive CD8 cells, which were CD45RO-negative and positively selected for CCR7. The specimen was naive CD8+ T cells sorted from blood. The origin of this receptor is a man aged 30 to 39 in good health. This chain connects TRBV28 to TRBJ2-1, with 8 bases matching TRBD2. CDR3 residues: CASLPLLAGYHEQFF. The CDR3 bases are TGTGCCAGCCTCCCACTCTTAGCGGGATATCATGAGCAGTTCTTC. Complete variable domain (other parts from reference TRBV28 and TRBJ2-1): DVKVTQSSRYLVKRTGEKVFLECVQDMDHENMFWYRQDPGLGLRLIYFSYDVKMKEKGDIPEGYSVSREKKERFSLILESASTNQTSMYLCASLPLLAGYHEQFFGPGTRLTVL.